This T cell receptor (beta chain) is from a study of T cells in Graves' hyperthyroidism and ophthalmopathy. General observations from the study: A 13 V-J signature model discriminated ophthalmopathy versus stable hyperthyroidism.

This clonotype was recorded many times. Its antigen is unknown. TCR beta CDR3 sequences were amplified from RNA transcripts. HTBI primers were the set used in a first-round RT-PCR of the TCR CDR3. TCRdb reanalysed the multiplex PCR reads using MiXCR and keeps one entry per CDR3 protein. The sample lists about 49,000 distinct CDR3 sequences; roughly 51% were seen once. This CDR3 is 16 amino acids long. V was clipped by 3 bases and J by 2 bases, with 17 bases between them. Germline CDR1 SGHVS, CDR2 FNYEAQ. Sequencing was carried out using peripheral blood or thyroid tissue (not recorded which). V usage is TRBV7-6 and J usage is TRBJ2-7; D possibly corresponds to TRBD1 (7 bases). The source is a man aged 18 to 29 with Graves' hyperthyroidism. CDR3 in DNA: TGTGCCAGCAGCTTCCGCGCGGGACAGTCCACCTACGAGCAGTACTTC. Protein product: CASSFRAGQSTYEQYF.